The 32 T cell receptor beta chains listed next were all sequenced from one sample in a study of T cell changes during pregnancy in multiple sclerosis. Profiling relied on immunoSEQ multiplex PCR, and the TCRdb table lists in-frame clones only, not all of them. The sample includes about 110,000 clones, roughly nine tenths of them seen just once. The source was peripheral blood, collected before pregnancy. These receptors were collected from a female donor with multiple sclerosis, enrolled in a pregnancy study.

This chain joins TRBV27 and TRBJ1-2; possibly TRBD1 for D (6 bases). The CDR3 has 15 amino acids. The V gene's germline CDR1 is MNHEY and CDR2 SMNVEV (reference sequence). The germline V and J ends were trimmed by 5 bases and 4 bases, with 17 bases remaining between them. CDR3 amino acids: CASSLQGDQGYGYTF. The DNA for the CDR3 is TGTGCCAGCAGTCTACAGGGTGACCAGGGCTATGGCTACACCTTC.

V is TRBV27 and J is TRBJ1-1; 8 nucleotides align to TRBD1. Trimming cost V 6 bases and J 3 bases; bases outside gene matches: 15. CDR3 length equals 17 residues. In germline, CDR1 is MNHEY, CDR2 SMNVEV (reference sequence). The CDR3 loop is CASRNSQGARFYTEAFF. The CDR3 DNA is TGTGCCAGCAGAAACTCCCAGGGGGCGCGCTTCTACACTGAAGCTTTCTTT.

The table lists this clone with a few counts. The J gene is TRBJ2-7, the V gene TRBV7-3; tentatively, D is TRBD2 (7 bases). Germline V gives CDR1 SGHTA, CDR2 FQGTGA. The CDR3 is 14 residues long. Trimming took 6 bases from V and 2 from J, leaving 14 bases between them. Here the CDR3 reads CASRGASGTYEQYF. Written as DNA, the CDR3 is TGTGCCAGCAGGGGGGCTAGCGGAACCTACGAGCAGTACTTC.

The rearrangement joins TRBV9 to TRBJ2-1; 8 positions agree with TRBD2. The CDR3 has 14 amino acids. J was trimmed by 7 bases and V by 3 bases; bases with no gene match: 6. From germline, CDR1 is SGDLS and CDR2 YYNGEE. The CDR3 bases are TGTGCCAGCAGCGCAGCGGGAGCAGGGAATGAGCAGTTCTTC. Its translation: CASSAAGAGNEQFF.

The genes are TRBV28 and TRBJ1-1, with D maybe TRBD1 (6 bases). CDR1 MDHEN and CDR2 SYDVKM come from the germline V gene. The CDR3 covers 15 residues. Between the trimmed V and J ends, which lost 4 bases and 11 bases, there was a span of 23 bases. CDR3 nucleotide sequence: TGTGCCAGCAGTTCTAATCTCGACAGGTCGTTCGTGGCTTTCTTT. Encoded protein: CASSSNLDRSFVAFF.

The CDR3 DNA reads as TGTGCCATCAGAGGAGTTGATCGGAGGTACGAGCAGTACTTC. It specifies CAIRGVDRRYEQYF. V is TRBV10-3 and J is TRBJ2-7, with D perhaps TRBD2 (5 bases). Looked up from germline, CDR1 is ENHRY and CDR2 is SYGVKD. This CDR3 is built from 14 residues. V was clipped by 6 bases and J by 4 bases, with 16 bases between them.

The CDR3 sequence is CASSLGQNYGYTF. In nucleotides, the CDR3 is TGTGCCAGCAGCTTAGGGCAGAACTATGGCTACACCTTC. The genes are TRBV7-8 and TRBJ1-2; no reliable D call. This CDR3 spans 13 amino acids. Germline V gives CDR1 SGHVS, CDR2 FQNEAQ. Trimming stripped 1 base from V and 2 bases from J, with 5 bases between.

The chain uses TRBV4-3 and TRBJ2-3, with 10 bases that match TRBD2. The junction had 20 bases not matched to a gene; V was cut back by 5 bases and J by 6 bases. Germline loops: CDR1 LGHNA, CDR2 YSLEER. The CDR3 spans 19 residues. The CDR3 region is CASSSKGARTSGTRDTQYF. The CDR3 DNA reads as TGCGCCAGCAGCTCCAAAGGGGCCCGGACTAGCGGTACACGGGATACGCAGTATTTT.

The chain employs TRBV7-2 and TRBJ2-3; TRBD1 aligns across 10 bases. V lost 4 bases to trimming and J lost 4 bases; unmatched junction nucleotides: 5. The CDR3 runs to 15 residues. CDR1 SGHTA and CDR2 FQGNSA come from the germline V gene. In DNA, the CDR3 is TGTGCCAGCAGCTCAGACAGGGGGCTATCAGATACGCAGTATTTT. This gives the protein CASSSDRGLSDTQYF.

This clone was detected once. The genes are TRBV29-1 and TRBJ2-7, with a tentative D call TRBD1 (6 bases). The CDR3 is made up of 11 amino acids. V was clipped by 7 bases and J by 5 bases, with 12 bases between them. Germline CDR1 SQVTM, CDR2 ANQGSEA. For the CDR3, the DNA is TGCAGCGCCGGGACATACCACGAGCAGTACTTC. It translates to CSAGTYHEQYF.

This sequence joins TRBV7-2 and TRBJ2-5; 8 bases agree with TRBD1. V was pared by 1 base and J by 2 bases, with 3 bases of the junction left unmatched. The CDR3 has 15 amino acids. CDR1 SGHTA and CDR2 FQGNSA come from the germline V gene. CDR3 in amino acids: CASSLGGTGQETQYF. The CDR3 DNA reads TGTGCCAGCAGCTTAGGGGGGACAGGACAAGAGACCCAGTACTTC.

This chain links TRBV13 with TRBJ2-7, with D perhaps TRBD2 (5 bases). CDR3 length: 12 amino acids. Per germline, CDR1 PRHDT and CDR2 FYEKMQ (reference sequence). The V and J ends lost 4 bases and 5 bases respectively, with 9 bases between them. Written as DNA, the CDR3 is TGTGCCAGCAGCTCGGTGAGGGACGAGCAGTACTTC. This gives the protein CASSSVRDEQYF.

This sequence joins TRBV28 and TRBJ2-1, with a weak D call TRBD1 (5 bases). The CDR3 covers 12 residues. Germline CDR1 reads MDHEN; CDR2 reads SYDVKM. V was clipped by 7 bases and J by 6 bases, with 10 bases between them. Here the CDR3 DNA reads TGTGCCAGCATAGGGGCCCCCAATGAGCAGTTCTTC. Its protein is CASIGAPNEQFF.

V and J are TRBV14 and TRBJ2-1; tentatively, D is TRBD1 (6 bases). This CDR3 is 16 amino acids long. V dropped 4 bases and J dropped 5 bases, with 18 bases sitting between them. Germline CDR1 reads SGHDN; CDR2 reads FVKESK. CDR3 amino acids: CASSPLGEGENNEQFF. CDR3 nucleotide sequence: TGTGCCAGCAGCCCCCTTGGCGAGGGGGAGAACAATGAGCAGTTCTTC. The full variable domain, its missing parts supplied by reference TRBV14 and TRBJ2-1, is EAGVTQFPSHSVIEKGQTVTLRCDPISGHDNLYWYRRVMGKEIKFLLHFVKESKQDESGMPNNRFLAERTGGTYSTLKVQPAELEDSGVYFCASSPLGEGENNEQFFGPGTRLTVL.

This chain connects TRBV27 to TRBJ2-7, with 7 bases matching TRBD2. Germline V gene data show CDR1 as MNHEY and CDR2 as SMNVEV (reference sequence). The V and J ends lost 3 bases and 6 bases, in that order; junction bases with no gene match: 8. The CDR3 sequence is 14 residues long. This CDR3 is CASSFGTTGGEQYF. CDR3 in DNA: TGTGCCAGCAGTTTCGGGACGACGGGGGGCGAGCAGTACTTC.

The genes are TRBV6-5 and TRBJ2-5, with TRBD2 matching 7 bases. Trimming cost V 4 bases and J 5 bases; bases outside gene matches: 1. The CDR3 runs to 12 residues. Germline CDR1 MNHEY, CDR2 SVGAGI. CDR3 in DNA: TGTGCCAGCAGTTCCGGGGGGGAGACCCAGTACTTC. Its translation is CASSSGGETQYF.

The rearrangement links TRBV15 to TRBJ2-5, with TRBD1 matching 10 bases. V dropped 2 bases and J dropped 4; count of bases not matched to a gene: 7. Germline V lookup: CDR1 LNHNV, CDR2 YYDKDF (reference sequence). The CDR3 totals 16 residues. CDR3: CATSRSGQGIGETQYF. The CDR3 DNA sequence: TGTGCCACCAGCAGATCGGGACAGGGGATTGGAGAGACCCAGTACTTC. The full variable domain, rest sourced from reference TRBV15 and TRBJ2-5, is DAMVIQNPRYQVTQFGKPVTLSCSQTLNHNVMYWYQQKSSQAPKLLFHYYDKDFNNEADTPDNFQSRRPNTSFCFLDIRSPGLGDTAMYLCATSRSGQGIGETQYFGPGTRLLVL.

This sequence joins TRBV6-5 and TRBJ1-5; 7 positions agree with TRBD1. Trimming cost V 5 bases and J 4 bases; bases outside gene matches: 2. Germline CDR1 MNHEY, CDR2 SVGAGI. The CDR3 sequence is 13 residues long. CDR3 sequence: CASSEGANQPQHF. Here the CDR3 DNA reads TGTGCCAGCAGTGAGGGGGCAAATCAGCCCCAGCATTTT.

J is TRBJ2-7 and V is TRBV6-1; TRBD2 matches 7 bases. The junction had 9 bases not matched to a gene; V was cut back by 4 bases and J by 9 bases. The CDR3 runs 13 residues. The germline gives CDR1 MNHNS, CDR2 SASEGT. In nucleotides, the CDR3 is TGTGCCAGCAGTGCAAGAGGGCGGGGGTGGCAGTACTTC. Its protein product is CASSARGRGWQYF.

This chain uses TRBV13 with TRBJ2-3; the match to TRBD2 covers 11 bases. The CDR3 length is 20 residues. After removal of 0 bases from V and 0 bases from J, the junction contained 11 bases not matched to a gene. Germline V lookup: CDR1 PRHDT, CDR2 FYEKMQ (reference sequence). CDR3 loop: CASSLGLTSGVSSSTDTQYF. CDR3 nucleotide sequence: TGTGCCAGCAGCTTAGGCCTGACTAGCGGGGTATCGTCTAGCACAGATACGCAGTATTTT. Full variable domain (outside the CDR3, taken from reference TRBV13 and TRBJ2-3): AAGVIQSPRHLIKEKRETATLKCYPIPRHDTVYWYQQGPGQDPQFLISFYEKMQSDKGSIPDRFSAQQFSDYHSELNMSSLELGDSALYFCASSLGLTSGVSSSTDTQYFGPGTRLTVL.

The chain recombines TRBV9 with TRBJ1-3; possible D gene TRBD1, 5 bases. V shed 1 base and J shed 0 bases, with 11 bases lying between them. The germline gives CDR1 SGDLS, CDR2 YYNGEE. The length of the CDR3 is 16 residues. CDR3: CASSVTGLFSGNTIYF. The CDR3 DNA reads TGTGCCAGCAGCGTAACGGGACTCTTCTCTGGAAACACCATATATTTT. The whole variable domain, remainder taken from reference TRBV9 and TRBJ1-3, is DSGVTQTPKHLITATGQRVTLRCSPRSGDLSVYWYQQSLDQGLQFLIQYYNGEERAKGNILERFSAQQFPDLHSELNLSSLELGDSALYFCASSVTGLFSGNTIYFGEGSWLTVV.

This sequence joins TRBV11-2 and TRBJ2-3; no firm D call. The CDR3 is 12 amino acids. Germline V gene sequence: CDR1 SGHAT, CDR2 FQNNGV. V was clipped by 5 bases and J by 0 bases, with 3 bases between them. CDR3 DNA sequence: TGTGCCAGCAGCCGGAGCACAGATACGCAGTATTTT. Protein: CASSRSTDTQYF.

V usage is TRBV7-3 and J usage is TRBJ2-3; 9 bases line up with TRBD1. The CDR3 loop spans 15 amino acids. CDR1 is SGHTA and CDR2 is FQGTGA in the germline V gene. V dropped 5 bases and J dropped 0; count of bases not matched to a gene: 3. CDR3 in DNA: TGTGCCAGCAGCCTACAGGGGGCTAGCACAGATACGCAGTATTTT. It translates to CASSLQGASTDTQYF.

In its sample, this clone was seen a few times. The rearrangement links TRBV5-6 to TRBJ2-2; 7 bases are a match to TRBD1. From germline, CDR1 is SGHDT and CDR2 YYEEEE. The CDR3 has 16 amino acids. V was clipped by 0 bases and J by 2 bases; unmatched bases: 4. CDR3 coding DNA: TGTGCCAGCAGCTTGGCTTGGGACAGAAACACCGGGGAGCTGTTTTTT. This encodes CASSLAWDRNTGELFF.

The chain's CDR3 is CASSPGPGTEAFF. The CDR3 DNA reads as TGTGCCAGTAGTCCTGGGCCAGGCACTGAAGCTTTCTTT. V is TRBV19 and J is TRBJ1-1; D ambiguous. Germline V lookup: CDR1 LNHDA, CDR2 SQIVND (reference sequence). This CDR3 has 13 residues. Trimming shortened V by 5 bases and J by 4 bases, and 11 bases separated the two germline ends.

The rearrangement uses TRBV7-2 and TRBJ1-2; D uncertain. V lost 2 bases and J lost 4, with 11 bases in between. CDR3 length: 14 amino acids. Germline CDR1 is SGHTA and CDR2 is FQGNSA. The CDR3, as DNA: TGTGCCAGCAGCTTATCGGGTGGTGTCTATGGCTACACCTTC. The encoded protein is CASSLSGGVYGYTF.

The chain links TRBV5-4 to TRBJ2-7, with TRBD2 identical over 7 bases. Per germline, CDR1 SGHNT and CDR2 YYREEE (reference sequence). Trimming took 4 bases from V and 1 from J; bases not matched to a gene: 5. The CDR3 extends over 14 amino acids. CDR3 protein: CASSREGKSYEQYF. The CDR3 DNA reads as TGTGCCAGCAGCAGGGAGGGCAAATCCTACGAGCAGTACTTC.

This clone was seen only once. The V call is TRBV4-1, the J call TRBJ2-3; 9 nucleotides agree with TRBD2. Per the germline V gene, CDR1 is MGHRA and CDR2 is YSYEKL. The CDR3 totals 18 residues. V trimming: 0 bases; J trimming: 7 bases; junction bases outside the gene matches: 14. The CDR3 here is CASSQDRSGGSLPYTQYF. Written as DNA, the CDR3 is TGCGCCAGCAGCCAAGATCGGAGCGGGGGGAGTCTCCCATATACGCAGTATTTT.

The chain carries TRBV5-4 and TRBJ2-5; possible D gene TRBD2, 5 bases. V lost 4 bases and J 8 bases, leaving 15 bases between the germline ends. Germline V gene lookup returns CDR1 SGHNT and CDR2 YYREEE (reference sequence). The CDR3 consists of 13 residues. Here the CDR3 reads CASSPWDAGTQYF. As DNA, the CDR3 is TGTGCCAGCAGCCCCTGGGATGCGGGTACCCAGTACTTC.

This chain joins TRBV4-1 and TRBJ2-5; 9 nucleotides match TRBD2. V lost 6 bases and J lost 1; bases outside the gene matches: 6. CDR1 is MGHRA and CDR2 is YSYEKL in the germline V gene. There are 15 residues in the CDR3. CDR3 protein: CASRPRLAAQETQYF. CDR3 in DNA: TGCGCCAGCAGACCTAGACTAGCGGCCCAAGAGACCCAGTACTTC.

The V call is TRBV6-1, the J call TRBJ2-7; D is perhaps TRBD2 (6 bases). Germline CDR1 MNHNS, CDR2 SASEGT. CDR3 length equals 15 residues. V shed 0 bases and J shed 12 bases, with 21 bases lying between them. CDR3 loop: CASSEAPSPGAFRYF. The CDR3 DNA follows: TGTGCCAGCAGTGAAGCCCCTTCCCCGGGAGCCTTCAGGTACTTC.

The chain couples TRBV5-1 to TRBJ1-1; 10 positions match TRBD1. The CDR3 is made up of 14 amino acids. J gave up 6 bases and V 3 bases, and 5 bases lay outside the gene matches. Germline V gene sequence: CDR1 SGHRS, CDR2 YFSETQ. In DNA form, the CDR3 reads TGCGCCAGCAGCTCGGGACAGGGGTCTTCTGAAGCTTTCTTT. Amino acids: CASSSGQGSSEAFF.